This TCR beta chain was observed in a study of graft-versus-host responses after intestinal transplantation. In the study overall: Anti-thymocyte globulin was used for induction in all recipients, who then took tacrolimus and steroids for 2 to 4 years. Findings and limits, study-wide: Early declines in HvG clones that occurred post-transplant were associated with peak circulating GvH clone levels. GvH clones detected in recipient marrow included some appearing first in ileum or blood. Allografts of one patient group, those with graft-donor T cell macrochimerism, had high graft-versus-host to host-versus-graft clonal ratios.

Germline CDR1 LNHDA, CDR2 SQIVND (reference sequence). The junction had 16 bases not matched to a gene; V was cut back by 5 bases and J by 6 bases. CDR3 length equals 16 residues. The data were produced by immunoSEQ multiplex PCR, yet TCRdb's version contains in-frame clones alone and is incomplete. Of about 90,000 clones in the sample, 85% to 95% were seen once. Comments on this clone: The antigen is unknown.

The gene calls are TRBV19 and TRBJ2-7; TRBD2 agrees at 7 bases. The sequences come from unstimulated CD8+ T cells sorted from spleen or lymph node cells, collected before transplant. The TCR originated in a human donor who was the organ donor for an intestinal transplant. The CDR3 bases are TGTGCCAGTAGTGTGGCGCGGGAGCGGGAATTAATCGAGCAGTACTTC. This codes for CASSVARERELIEQYF.